This paragraph reports one T cell receptor (beta chain). Profiling relied on immunoSEQ multiplex PCR, and the TCRdb table lists in-frame clones only, not all of them. The sample contains 75,000 to 95,000 clones, 90% to 95% of which appear only once. Germline CDR1 SGHRS, CDR2 YFSETQ. The CDR3 spans 15 residues. Trimming took off 4 bases at V and 4 bases at J, with 15 bases between the two ends. The source of the sample is a study of OX40 agonist ivuxolimab in advanced cancers. The source was CD4+ or CD8+ T cells sorted from blood, collected in a trial of the OX40 agonist ivuxolimab. The chain recombines TRBV5-1 with TRBJ2-1; D might be TRBD1 (7 bases). This receptor was taken from an adult with an advanced solid tumor such as melanoma, head and neck, liver or kidney cancer. CDR3 region: CASSPPGGQYNEQFF. As DNA, the CDR3 is TGCGCCAGCAGCCCCCCAGGGGGGCAGTACAATGAGCAGTTCTTC.